This TCR beta chain comes out of a study of blood T cell repertoires in COVID-19 (dated by TCRdb to about 2020). Background for the entire study: Collaborator samples came from the United States, Italy and Spain and covered acute and convalescent phases of COVID-19. The material from the prospective study consisted of cDNA or gDNA derived from T cells, B-cell-depleted T cells, or PBMCs. Subjects who had been exposed to COVID-19, were actively infected with it, or had recovered from it provided the deeply sampled blood TCRbeta repertoires that made up the dataset. The repertoires were made available in a free public database intended to serve as a resource for research on the immune response to SARS-CoV-2. Samples were obtained from the ongoing ImmuneRACE study (first 160 participants) and from about 1,300 subjects provided by 6 global collaborators. Nearly every sample came with metadata listing a de-identified subject ID, COVID-19 status, age in years and sex. HLA class I and class II types, where available, came from metadata supplied by the sample provider rather than from assay-based typing. Results the study describes overall, beyond this receptor: The amount of clinical and demographic metadata varied by source and participant and was provided uncurated.

For this clone: Its antigen is currently not known. No much larger clone is present one base from it, and per-base qualities are unavailable.

At one collaborating source in Seattle, patients were enrolled during active infection and were followed longitudinally through the course of disease. Whole blood was collected in K2EDTA tubes by collaborating institutions according to the institutions' own protocols. For TCRbeta analysis, collaborators shipped samples in one of three forms: frozen whole blood, isolated PBMCs, or DNA extracted from either of those sample types. TCRbeta CDR3 regions were amplified from genomic DNA using the immunoSEQ Assay, a bias-controlled multiplex PCR. Under the source paper's analysis protocol: Within the assay, amplification of reference gene primers was used to estimate how many nucleated cells each sample contained. To quantify the absolute abundance of each unique TCRbeta CDR3 rearrangement, sequence reads were collapsed and filtered. Productive Simpson clonality was computed per sample as the square root of Simpson's diversity index over productive rearrangements. TCRdb took over this immuneACCESS table, retaining in-frame rearrangements with V and J assigned. Such tables are incomplete; in checked studies, under half of the missing clones stem from an unresolved V gene, and the remainder is unexplained. Clone size and V and J calls were adopted from that table, with D and trimming inferred from the DNA. The sample has fewer than 350,000 clones on record, about 86% of them singletons. The ten largest account for about 12% of the sample.

V is clipped by 4 bases and J by 1 base, and the sequence between their germline boundaries is 14 bases long. CDR1 is given as SEHNR and CDR2 as FQNEAQ, both from the germline V gene (reference sequence). The cysteine opens and the phenylalanine closes a CDR3 of 15 amino acids. This entry keeps only the CDR3 DNA: 45 bases, framed from base 1. This clonotype was obtained from a woman in her 30s with COVID-19, enrolled during active disease. The V and J segments used are TRBV7-9 and TRBJ2-7, with the D gene not confidently named. Sequences were obtained from peripheral blood. The nucleotide sequence reads as follows: TGTGCCAGCAGCTCCCAGGTTCGTTTGTCCTACGAGCAGTACTTC. Translated, it reads CASSSQVRLSYEQYF.